This TCR beta chain was captured in a study of blood T cell repertoires in COVID-19. Overall study: Sites across the United States, Italy and Spain contributed samples from acute and convalescent COVID-19.

Participants reported their clinical history, and cohort assignment relied on those reports. Authors' processing steps: The authors estimated nucleated cell counts from reference gene primer amplification. TCRdb keeps only in-frame clones here, not all; method: immunoSEQ multiplex PCR. V, J and clone size are taken as reported in that table, and D and trimming were inferred from the DNA itself. The profile shows under 150,000 clones, 70% to 90% of them singletons. Germline V gene sequence: CDR1 SEHNR, CDR2 FQNEAQ (reference sequence). Trimming shortened V by 1 base and J by 11 bases, and 17 bases separated the two germline ends. The CDR3 loop spans 14 amino acids.

The chain links TRBV7-9 to TRBJ1-2; TRBD1 might be the D (5 bases). The clonotype comes from a woman aged 50 to 65 who had recovered from COVID-19. The sequenced sample was PBMCs or T cells enriched from blood (not recorded which). CDR3 coding DNA: TGTGCCAGCAGCTTAGAACGGCAACGGGCAGGGTACACCTTC. It codes for CASSLERQRAGYTF.